The entry below describes one TCR beta chain. The antigen is unknown. These data belong to a study of T cell repertoires in cytomegalovirus infection. Via MiXCR, TCRdb re-called the reads, giving one row per CDR3 protein. The sample consists of roughly 990,000 distinct CDR3 sequences, roughly a third of them appearing once. The TCR originated in a human donor in good health (CMV status not recorded). Some clones in this sample may be carry-over from other donors' samples. The source was cultured CD8+ T cells from PBMCs, collected from culture after CMV antigen stimulation.

CDR3 nucleotides: TGTGCCAGCAGGCTGAACAGGGGGACCAATTCACCCCTCCACTTT. This gives the protein CASRLNRGTNSPLHF. This chain links TRBV7-2 with TRBJ1-6, with 8 bases aligning to TRBD1. The CDR3 spans 15 residues. Unmatched junction bases numbered 8, after V lost 6 bases and J lost 7 bases. Per germline, CDR1 SGHTA and CDR2 FQGNSA.